This T cell receptor (beta chain) was recovered during a study of T cells after yellow fever vaccination. Each CDR3 protein is one row after TCRdb ran MiXCR on the 5' RACE reads. Here the sample spans hundreds of thousands of distinct CDR3 sequences, less than 15% being singletons. Trimming removed 5 bases at V and 9 bases at J, with 7 bases between. Germline-derived CDR1 and CDR2 are SGHTA and FQGNSA. This CDR3 has 11 residues. V and J are TRBV7-2 and TRBJ2-2; D gene ambiguous. The clonotype originates from a man aged 25-45 years who received the YFV17D yellow fever vaccine. The starting material was PBMCs, obtained on the day of the yellow fever booster vaccination. The CDR3 sequence is CASSPARELFF. CDR3 coding DNA: TGTGCCAGCAGCCCCGCCAGGGAGCTGTTTTTT.